The 19 T cell receptor beta chains presented below share a single source sample, sequenced in a study of Graves' ophthalmopathy and Graves' hyperthyroidism. Amplified material comprised TCR beta CDR3 regions derived from RNA transcripts. HTBI primers were used in a first-round RT-PCR, which preceded a second-round multiplex PCR. TCRdb passed the multiplex PCR reads through MiXCR, listing each CDR3 protein once. The profile covers some 750,000 distinct CDR3 sequences, with roughly 41% appearing a single time and 44% taken by the ten largest. The sample was peripheral blood. Source of these receptors: an adult man with Graves' ophthalmopathy.

The J gene is TRBJ2-7, the V gene TRBV7-9; D may be TRBD1 (5 bases). The CDR3 loop spans 12 amino acids. V lost 7 bases, J lost 3 bases, and 10 bases lay in between. The germline V gene encodes CDR1 SEHNR and CDR2 FQNEAQ (reference sequence). CDR3 loop: CASMGLIYEQYF. In DNA, the CDR3 is TGTGCCAGCATGGGGCTAATCTACGAGCAGTACTTC. The whole variable domain, remainder taken from reference TRBV7-9 and TRBJ2-7, is DTGVSQNPRHKITKRGQNVTFRCDPISEHNRLYWYRQTLGQGPEFLTYFQNEAQLEKSRLLSDRFSAERPKGSFSTLEIQRTEQGDSAMYLCASMGLIYEQYFGPGTRLTVT.

The CDR3 loop is CASSLYTGEWESNQPQHF. CDR3 DNA sequence: TGTGCCAGCAGCTTGTATACAGGGGAATGGGAAAGCAATCAGCCCCAGCATTTT. V is TRBV10-3 and J is TRBJ1-5; 7 positions match TRBD1. The CDR3 extends over 18 amino acids. J gave up 1 base and V 10 bases, and 19 bases lay outside the gene matches. Germline V lookup: CDR1 ENHRY, CDR2 SYGVKD.

This clonotype was picked up a small number of times. V usage is TRBV20-1 and J usage is TRBJ1-1; D is ambiguous. The germline V gene has CDR1 DFQATT and CDR2 SNEGSKA (reference sequence). CDR3 size: 15 residues. The ends were cut back, 6 bases at V and 0 bases at J, with 17 bases in the middle. CDR3 nucleotides: TGCAGTGCCCGGGCGCGAGGTGATTTGAACACTGAAGCTTTCTTT. Protein sequence: CSARARGDLNTEAFF.

Comment on this clonotype: The conserved final phenylalanine or tryptophan is absent from the CDR3, which likely points to a read error. The CDR3 DNA sequence: TGTGCCAGCAGTTTAGGGCAGGGTAGTTACGAGCAGTACCTC. Protein: CASSLGQGSYEQYL. The V and J genes are TRBV12-3 or TRBV12-4 and TRBJ2-7; a weak D match, TRBD1 (5 bases). Between the trimmed V and J ends, which lost 1 base and 4 bases, there was a span of 11 bases. This CDR3 comprises 14 residues.

This rearrangement joins TRBV12-3 or TRBV12-4 to TRBJ1-2; 9 bases agree with TRBD1. V trimming: 5 bases; J trimming: 8 bases; junction bases outside the gene matches: 9. This CDR3 has 14 residues. Here the CDR3 reads CASSAGTGSWGYTF. CDR3 sequence (DNA): TGTGCCAGCAGTGCCGGGACAGGGTCTTGGGGCTACACCTTC.

This clonotype was observed a few times. This chain joins TRBV7-8 and TRBJ2-7; D call uncertain. Germline lookup yields CDR1 SGHVS and CDR2 FQNEAQ. Deletions cut 3 bases from V and 2 bases from J, with 11 bases between. The CDR3 sequence is 14 residues long. This CDR3 is CASSFIKSTYEQYF. As DNA, the CDR3 is TGTGCCAGCAGCTTTATTAAGTCAACCTACGAGCAGTACTTC.

This rearrangement joins TRBV20-1 to TRBJ2-5; TRBD1 agrees at 8 bases. The CDR3 sequence is 15 residues long. Trimming at V came to 5 bases and at J to 5 bases, leaving 13 bases not matched to a gene. From germline, CDR1 is DFQATT and CDR2 SNEGSKA (reference sequence). CDR3 sequence reads: CSASRQGPMWETQYF. As DNA, the CDR3 is TGCAGTGCTTCCCGACAGGGGCCGATGTGGGAGACCCAGTACTTC.

The chain joins TRBV4-3 to TRBJ1-2; no reliable D call. The CDR3 totals 15 residues. Between the trimmed V and J ends, which lost 1 base and 0 bases, there was a span of 9 bases. Germline CDR1 and CDR2: LGHNA and YSLEER. The CDR3 is CASSQVRVSNYGYTF. The CDR3, as DNA: TGCGCCAGCAGCCAAGTTCGGGTTTCTAACTATGGCTACACCTTC.

This clonotype was seen many times. The genes are TRBV14 and TRBJ1-2; D gene uncertain. The CDR3 contains 13 residues. The ends were cut back, 4 bases at V and 8 bases at J, with 14 bases in the middle. Germline V CDR1 and CDR2: SGHDN, FVKESK. CDR3 coding DNA: TGTGCCAGCAGCCCCGGCCGGGGTGGAGGCTACACCTTC. This gives the protein CASSPGRGGGYTF.

This clonotype was detected a few times. The rearrangement joins TRBV5-6 to TRBJ1-6, with no clear D. The CDR3 length is 13 residues. Germline loops: CDR1 SGHDT, CDR2 YYEEEE. V was trimmed by 2 bases and J by 6 bases, leaving 6 bases between them. The CDR3 sequence: CASSFRSNSPLHF. The CDR3 nucleotides are TGTGCCAGCAGCTTTCGTAGTAATTCACCCCTCCACTTT.

The rearrangement joins TRBV29-1 to TRBJ1-1; D perhaps matches TRBD1 (5 bases). V was pared by 8 bases and J by 1 base, with 11 bases between. This CDR3 region has 12 residues. CDR1 is SQVTM and CDR2 is ANQGSEA in the germline V gene. Here the CDR3 DNA reads TGCAGCTTAGCGGGGCCGAACACTGAAGCTTTCTTT. Protein: CSLAGPNTEAFF. Complete variable domain (other parts from reference TRBV29-1 and TRBJ1-1): SAVISQKPSRDICQRGTSLTIQCQVDSQVTMMFWYRQQPGQSLTLIATANQGSEATYESGFVIDKFPISRPNLTFSTLTVSNMSPEDSSIYLCSLAGPNTEAFFGQGTRLTVV.

This clonotype was counted ten times or more. The chain combines TRBV29-1 with TRBJ1-2, with a tentative D call TRBD1 (6 bases). The CDR3 has 12 amino acids. Trimming pared 6 bases from V and 13 bases from J, leaving 21 bases between. The germline CDR1 and CDR2 sequences are SQVTM and ANQGSEA. Here the CDR3 reads CSVRDTAGFSTF. CDR3 nucleotides: TGCAGCGTACGGGACACGGCCGGATTCTCCACCTTC.

Of note for this clonotype: This may stem from a read error, because a much larger clone lies one nucleotide away. Lacking the conserved final phenylalanine or tryptophan, this CDR3 likely reflects a read error. The genes are TRBV29-1 and TRBJ1-2, with 9 bases identical to TRBD1. Per the germline V gene, CDR1 is SQVTM and CDR2 is ANQGSEA. The CDR3 consists of 12 residues. The V segment lost 7 bases and the J segment 3 bases; nucleotides outside the gene matches: 3. In DNA form, the CDR3 reads TGCAGCGGCCGGGACAGGGACTATGGCTACACCTCC. Protein: CSGRDRDYGYTS.

At least ten counts were recorded for this clonotype. The chain employs TRBV12-3 or TRBV12-4 and TRBJ1-2, with a tentative D call TRBD1 (6 bases). The length of the CDR3 is 13 residues. V dropped 3 bases and J dropped 7 bases, with 12 bases sitting between them. In DNA form, the CDR3 reads TGTGCCAGCAGTTTTGGGGGGGCGTCTGGCTACACCTTC. This sequence encodes CASSFGGASGYTF.

In DNA form, the CDR3 reads TGTGCCAGCAGCTTGGAAGGGTTCAACACCGGGGAGCTGTTTTTT. Translated, it gives CASSLEGFNTGELFF. The rearrangement joins TRBV5-6 to TRBJ2-2; no definite D call. V was trimmed by 0 bases and J by 2 bases, leaving 8 bases between them. The CDR3 has 15 residues. Germline V CDR1 and CDR2: SGHDT, YYEEEE.

This clonotype was found many times. The gene calls are TRBV29-1 and TRBJ1-1; D is unresolved. The CDR3 length is 13 residues. CDR1 is SQVTM and CDR2 is ANQGSEA in the germline V gene. V was shortened by 1 base and J by 1 base, with 7 bases between the two germline ends. The CDR3: CSVEGRQNTEAFF. The CDR3 DNA follows: TGCAGCGTTGAAGGGCGACAGAACACTGAAGCTTTCTTT.

The chain is built from TRBV9 and TRBJ1-6, with 8 nucleotides matching TRBD1. Germline CDR1 and CDR2: SGDLS and YYNGEE. The length of the CDR3 is 17 residues. The V gene end was trimmed by 3 bases and the J gene end by 7 bases; junction bases not matched to a gene: 12. CDR3 protein: CASSAGSPGGVNSPLHF. The DNA for the CDR3 is TGTGCCAGCAGCGCCGGATCACCAGGGGGCGTAAATTCACCCCTCCACTTT.

This clonotype was counted many times. This chain connects TRBV4-1 to TRBJ1-2; 11 bases are shared with TRBD1. The germline V gene encodes CDR1 MGHRA and CDR2 YSYEKL. The CDR3 loop spans 18 amino acids. V shed 1 base, J shed 7 bases, and the junction held 14 bases outside the gene matches. CDR3 loop: CASSQASFWDRGSGGYTF. Written as DNA, the CDR3 is TGCGCCAGCAGCCAAGCGTCCTTCTGGGACAGGGGGTCCGGTGGCTACACCTTC.

This chain uses TRBV29-1 with TRBJ1-2; the D is unclear. This CDR3 contains 13 residues. Germline V gene data show CDR1 as SQVTM and CDR2 as ANQGSEA. DNA of the CDR3: TGCAGTTACTCGAGGTCTAATAACTATGGCTACACCTTC. It codes for CSYSRSNNYGYTF.